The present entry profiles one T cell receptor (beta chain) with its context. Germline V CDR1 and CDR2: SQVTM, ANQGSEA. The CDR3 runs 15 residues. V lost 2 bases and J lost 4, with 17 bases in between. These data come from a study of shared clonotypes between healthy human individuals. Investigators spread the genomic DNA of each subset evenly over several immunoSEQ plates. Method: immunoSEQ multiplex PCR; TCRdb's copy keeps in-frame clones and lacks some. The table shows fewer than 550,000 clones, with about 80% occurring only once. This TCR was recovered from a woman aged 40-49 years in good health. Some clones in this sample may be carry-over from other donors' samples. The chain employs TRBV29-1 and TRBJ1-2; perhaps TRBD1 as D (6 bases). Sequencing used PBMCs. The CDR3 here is CSVEIFAGEAYGYTF. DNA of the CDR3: TGCAGCGTTGAAATATTCGCAGGGGAGGCCTATGGCTACACCTTC.